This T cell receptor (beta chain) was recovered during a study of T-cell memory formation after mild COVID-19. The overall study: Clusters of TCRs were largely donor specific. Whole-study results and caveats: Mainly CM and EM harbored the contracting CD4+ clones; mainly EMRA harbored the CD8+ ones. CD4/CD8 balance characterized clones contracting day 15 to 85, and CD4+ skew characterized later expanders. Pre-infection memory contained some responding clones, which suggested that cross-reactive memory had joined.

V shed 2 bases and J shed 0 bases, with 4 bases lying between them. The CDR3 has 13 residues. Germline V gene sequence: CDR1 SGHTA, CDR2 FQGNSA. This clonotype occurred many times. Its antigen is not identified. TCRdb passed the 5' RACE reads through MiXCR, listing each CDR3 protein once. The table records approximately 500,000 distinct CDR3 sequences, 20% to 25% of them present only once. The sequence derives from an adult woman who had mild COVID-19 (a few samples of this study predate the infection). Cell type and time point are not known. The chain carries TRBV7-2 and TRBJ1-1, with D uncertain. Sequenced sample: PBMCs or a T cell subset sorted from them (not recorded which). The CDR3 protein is CASSLLVNTEAFF. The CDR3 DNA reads TGTGCCAGCAGCTTACTGGTGAACACTGAAGCTTTCTTT.